This TCR beta chain was retrieved from a study of OX40 agonist ivuxolimab in advanced cancers. For context, the study as a whole: Ivuxolimab was a fully human IgG2 agonistic monoclonal antibody targeting the costimulatory receptor OX40 (CD134). Partial responses were achieved by three dose-escalation patients, of whom one had hepatocellular carcinoma and two had cutaneous melanoma. Intravenous ivuxolimab was administered to patients every 2 weeks at six dose levels: 0.01, 0.1, 0.3, 1.5, 3 and 10 mg/kg. In the dose-escalation cohort, 65% to 90% of patients were male, and the mean age was about 55 years, with a range of about 20 to 90. Peripheral TCRbeta sequencing aimed to test whether ivuxolimab altered TCR sequence diversity and caused clonal T-cell expansion. Of the approximately 53 patients in dose escalation, some 19 had hepatocellular carcinoma, roughly 15 had melanoma, 9 had renal cell carcinoma and 9 had head and neck cancer. Patients were allowed to have had prior anti-PD-1, anti-PD-L1 or anti-CTLA-4 therapy, and approximately 40% of the dose-escalation patients had been treated with checkpoint inhibitors. The paper describes the monotherapy dose-escalation part (N of about 47 patients) of the phase I trial of ivuxolimab. Overall study results and their limits: Clonal expansion of both CD4+ and CD8+ blood T cells was observed from baseline to week 6 at doses 0.1 to 3.0 mg/kg. The antigen specificity of the peripheral T cells that underwent clonal expansion was not determined. In partial responders in the 0.1-3.0 mg/kg groups, normalized peripheral clonal expansion was found to be among the lowest, especially among CD8+ T cells. After ivuxolimab, expanded clones were on average more numerous among CD8+ T cells than among CD4+ T cells. Low levels of normalized T-cell clonal expansion were also shown by some nonresponding patients.

Notes on this clone: What antigen it recognizes has not been identified. Per-base qualities were not stored, and no clone one base away is much larger.

Measured from the cysteine to the phenylalanine, the CDR3 is 14 residues long. Of the read, only the CDR3 DNA is kept; its 42 bases are in frame from base 1. V trim: 6 bases; J trim: 6 bases; unmatched bases: 7. CDR1 and CDR2, looked up from the germline V gene, are MNHEY and SVGAGI. The trial excluded patients who had a history of autoimmune disease or who were on systemic immunosuppression. In every dose cohort, peripheral blood was drawn for TCR sequencing at baseline, cycle 4 day 1, and cycle 7 day 1. The samples were drawn from a first-in-human, open-label, multicenter phase I dose-escalation trial of ivuxolimab. Adults with locally advanced or metastatic melanoma, renal cell, hepatocellular, or head and neck squamous cell carcinoma were enrolled in the trial. CD4+ and CD8+ T cells were sorted separately from peripheral blood before TCR sequencing. To sequence the TCRbeta CDR3 region, genomic DNA was isolated from the sorted cells. The immunoSEQ Assay was used for sequencing of TCRbeta CDR3 regions. What TCRdb holds here is the immuneACCESS table cut down to in-frame rearrangements. Part of the clones is not present; checked against another copy, under half of the missing clones reflect an unresolved V gene, and the others are unexplained. The sample contains around 90,000 clones, over 75% of them found a single time. Clones ranked in the top ten supply over 0.3% of the sample.

Source: CD4+ or CD8+ T cells sorted from blood, taken in a trial of the OX40 agonist ivuxolimab. The V and J genes are TRBV6-5 and TRBJ1-4; TRBD1 aligns with 7 central bases. The TCR comes from an adult with an advanced solid tumor such as melanoma, head and neck, liver or kidney cancer. The CDR3 region reads CASRRQGVDEKLFF. The DNA sequence is TGTGCCAGCAGGAGACAGGGTGTAGATGAAAAACTGTTTTTT.